This TCR beta chain was sequenced in a study of T-cell memory formation after mild COVID-19. Trimming removed 3 bases at V and 9 bases at J, with 17 bases between. Per the germline V gene, CDR1 is MNHEY and CDR2 is SVGAGI. The CDR3 runs to 15 residues. TCRdb reanalysed the 5' RACE reads using MiXCR and keeps one entry per CDR3 protein. The data show around 340,000 distinct CDR3 sequences, 10% to 15% seen once. J is TRBJ2-2 and V is TRBV6-5; D is unclear. The sequence was obtained from a man in his late teens or twenties who had mild COVID-19 (a few samples of this study predate the infection). Cell type and time point are not known. The sequenced material came from PBMCs or a T cell subset sorted from them (not recorded which). This CDR3 is CASSYKRFMPWELFF. In DNA form, the CDR3 reads TGTGCCAGCAGTTATAAGCGCTTTATGCCCTGGGAGCTGTTTTTT.